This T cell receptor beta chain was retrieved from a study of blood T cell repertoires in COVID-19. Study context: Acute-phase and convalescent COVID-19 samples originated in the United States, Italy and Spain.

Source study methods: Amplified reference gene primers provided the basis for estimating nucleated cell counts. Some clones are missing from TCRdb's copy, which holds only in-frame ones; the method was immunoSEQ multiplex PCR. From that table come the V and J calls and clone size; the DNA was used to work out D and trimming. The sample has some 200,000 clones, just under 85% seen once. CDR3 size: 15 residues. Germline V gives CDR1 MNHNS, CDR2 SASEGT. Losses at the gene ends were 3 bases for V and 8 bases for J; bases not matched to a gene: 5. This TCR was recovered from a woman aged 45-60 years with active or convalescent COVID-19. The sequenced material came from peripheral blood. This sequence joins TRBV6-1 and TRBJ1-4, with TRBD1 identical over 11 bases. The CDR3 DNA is TGTGCCAGCAGTGACACCGGGACAGGGGGAGAAAAACTGTTTTTT. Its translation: CASSDTGTGGEKLFF.